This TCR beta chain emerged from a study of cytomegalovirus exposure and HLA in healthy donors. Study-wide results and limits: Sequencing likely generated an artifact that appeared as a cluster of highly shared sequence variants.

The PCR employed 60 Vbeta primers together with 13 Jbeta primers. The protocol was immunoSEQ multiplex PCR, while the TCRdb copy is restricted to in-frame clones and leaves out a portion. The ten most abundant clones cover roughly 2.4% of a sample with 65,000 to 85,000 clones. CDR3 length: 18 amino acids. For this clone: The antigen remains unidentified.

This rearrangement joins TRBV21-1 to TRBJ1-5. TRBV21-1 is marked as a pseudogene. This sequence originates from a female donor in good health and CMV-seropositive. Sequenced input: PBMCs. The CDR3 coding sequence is TGTGCCAGCAGCAATAACCGTTTTACGGAGCCGATAAATCAGCCCCAGCATTTT. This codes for CASSNNRFTEPINQPQHF.